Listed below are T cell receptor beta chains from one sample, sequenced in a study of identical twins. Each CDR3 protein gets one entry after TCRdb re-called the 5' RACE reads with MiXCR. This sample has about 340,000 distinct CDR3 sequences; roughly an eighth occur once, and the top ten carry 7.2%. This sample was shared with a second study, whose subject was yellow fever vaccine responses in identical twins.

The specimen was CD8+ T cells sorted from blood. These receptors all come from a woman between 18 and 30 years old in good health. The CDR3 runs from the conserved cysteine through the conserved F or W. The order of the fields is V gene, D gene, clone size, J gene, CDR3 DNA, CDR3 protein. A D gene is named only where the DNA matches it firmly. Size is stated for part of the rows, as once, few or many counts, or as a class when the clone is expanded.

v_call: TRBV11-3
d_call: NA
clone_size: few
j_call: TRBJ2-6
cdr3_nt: TGTGCCAGCAGCTTAGGGGAGGAGGGGGCCAACGTCCTGACTTTC
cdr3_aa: CASSLGEEGANVLTF

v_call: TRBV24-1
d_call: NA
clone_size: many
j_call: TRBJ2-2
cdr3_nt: TGTGCCACCAGGAATAGGGGCACCGGGGAGCTGTTTTTT
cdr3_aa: CATRNRGTGELFF

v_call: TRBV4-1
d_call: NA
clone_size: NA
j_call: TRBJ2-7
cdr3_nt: TGCGCCAGCAGCCAAGCCGATCGGGAGCAGTACTTC
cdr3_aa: CASSQADREQYF

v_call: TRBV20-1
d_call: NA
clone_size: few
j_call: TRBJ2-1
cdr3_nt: TGCAGTGTCGACTCCTACTCCTCCTACAATGAGCAGTTCTTC
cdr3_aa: CSVDSYSSYNEQFF

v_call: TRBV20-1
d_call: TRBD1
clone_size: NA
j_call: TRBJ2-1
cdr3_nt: TGCAGTGCTGGGGAAGGGACAGGCCGATGGGGGAATGAGCAGTTCTTC
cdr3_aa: CSAGEGTGRWGNEQFF

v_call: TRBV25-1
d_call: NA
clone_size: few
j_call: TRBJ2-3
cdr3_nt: TGTGCCAGCAGTGAAAGGTTCGGGGGCTCAAAAGGAGATACGCAGTATTTT
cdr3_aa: CASSERFGGSKGDTQYF

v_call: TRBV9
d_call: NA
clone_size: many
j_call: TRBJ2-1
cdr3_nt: TGTGCCAGCAGCGCCGGTCCAAATGAGCAGTTCTTC
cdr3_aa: CASSAGPNEQFF

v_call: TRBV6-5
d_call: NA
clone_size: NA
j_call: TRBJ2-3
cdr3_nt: TGTGCCAGCAATATCGAGGCCCTTTTGGTAGATACGCAGTATTTT
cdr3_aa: CASNIEALLVDTQYF

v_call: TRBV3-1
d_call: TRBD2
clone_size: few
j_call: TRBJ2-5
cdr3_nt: TGTGCCAGCAGGGGACTAGCGGGAGCGCAAGAGACCCAGTACTTC
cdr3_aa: CASRGLAGAQETQYF

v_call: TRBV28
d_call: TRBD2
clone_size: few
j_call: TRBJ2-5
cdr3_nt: TGTGCCAGCAGTCCGAGACTAGCGGGGTACCAAGAGACCCAGTACTTC
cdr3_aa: CASSPRLAGYQETQYF

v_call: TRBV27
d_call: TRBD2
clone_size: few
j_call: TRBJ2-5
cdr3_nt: TGTGCCAGCAGTCCAGCGGGAGTTGGGGAGACCCAGTACTTC
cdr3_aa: CASSPAGVGETQYF

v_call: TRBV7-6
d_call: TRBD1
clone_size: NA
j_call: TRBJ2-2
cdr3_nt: TGTGCCAGCAGCGTCGGGACAGCCGGACGGAACACCGGGGAGCTGTTTTTT
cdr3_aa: CASSVGTAGRNTGELFF

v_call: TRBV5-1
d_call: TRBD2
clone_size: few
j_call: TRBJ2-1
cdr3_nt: TGCGCCAGCAGCTTAGCTCTAGCGGGGGGCGAAGATGAGCAGTTCTTC
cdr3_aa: CASSLALAGGEDEQFF

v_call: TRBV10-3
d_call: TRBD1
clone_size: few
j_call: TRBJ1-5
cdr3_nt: TGTGCCATCAGTGAGAGGGACAGGGGCAATCAGCCCCAGCATTTT
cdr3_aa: CAISERDRGNQPQHF

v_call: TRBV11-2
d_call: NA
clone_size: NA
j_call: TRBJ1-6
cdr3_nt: TGTGCCAGCAGCTTAGCTGGCGTCTCCTATAATTCACCCCTCCACTTT
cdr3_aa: CASSLAGVSYNSPLHF

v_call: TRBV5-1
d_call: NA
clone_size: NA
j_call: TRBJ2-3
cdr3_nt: TGCGCCAGCAGCTTGGGACCGGGAGATACGCAGTATTTT
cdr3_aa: CASSLGPGDTQYF

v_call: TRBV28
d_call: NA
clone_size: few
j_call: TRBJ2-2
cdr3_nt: TGTGCCAGCAGTTTTCTAACCTGGACACTTGAAAACACCGGGGAGCTGTTTTTT
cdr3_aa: CASSFLTWTLENTGELFF

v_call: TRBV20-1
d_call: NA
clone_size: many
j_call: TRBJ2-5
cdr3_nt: TGCAGTGCTAGAGATCTCAGGGGTCAAGAGACCCAGTACTTC
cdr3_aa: CSARDLRGQETQYF

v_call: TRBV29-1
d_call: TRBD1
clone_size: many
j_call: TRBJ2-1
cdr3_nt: TGCAGCGTTGACGATATTGTGGCGGGACAGGTCTCTCGTGCGCAGTTCTTC
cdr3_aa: CSVDDIVAGQVSRAQFF

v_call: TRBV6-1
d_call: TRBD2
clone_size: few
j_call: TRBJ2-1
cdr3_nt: TGTGCCAGCAGAACGGGGCGGGGGGTGGACAATGAGCAGTTCTTC
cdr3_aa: CASRTGRGVDNEQFF

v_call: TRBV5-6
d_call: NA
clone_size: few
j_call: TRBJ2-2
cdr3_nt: TGTGCCAGCAGCCCTTCCGGGGGCTCGGCCGGGGAGCTGTTTTTT
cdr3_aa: CASSPSGGSAGELFF

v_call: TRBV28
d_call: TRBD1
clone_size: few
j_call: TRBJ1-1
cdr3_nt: TGTGCCAGCAGTTACACCCACAGGGGATTAAACACTGAAGCTTTCTTT
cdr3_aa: CASSYTHRGLNTEAFF

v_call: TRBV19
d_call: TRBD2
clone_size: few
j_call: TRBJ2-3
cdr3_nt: TGTGCCAGTAGTAGCGGGAGCTTCACAGATACGCAGTATTTT
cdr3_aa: CASSSGSFTDTQYF

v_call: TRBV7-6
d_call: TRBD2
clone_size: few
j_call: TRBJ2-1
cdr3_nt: TGTGCCAGCAGCTTAGTTCGGACTAGCGGTTACAATGAGCAGTTCTTC
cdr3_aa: CASSLVRTSGYNEQFF

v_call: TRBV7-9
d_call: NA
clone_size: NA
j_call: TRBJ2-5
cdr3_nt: TGTGCCAGCAGCTTACGGTACCAAGAGACCCAGTACTTC
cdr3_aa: CASSLRYQETQYF

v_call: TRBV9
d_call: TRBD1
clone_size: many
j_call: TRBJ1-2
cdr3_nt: TGTGCCGGCGAGACAGGGATTGATGGCTACACCTTC
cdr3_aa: CAGETGIDGYTF

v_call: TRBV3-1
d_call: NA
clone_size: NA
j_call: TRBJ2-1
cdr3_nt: TGTGCCAGCCTGGAGGGCAATGAGCAGTTCTTC
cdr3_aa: CASLEGNEQFF

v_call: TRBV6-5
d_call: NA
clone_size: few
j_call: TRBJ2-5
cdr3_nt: TGTGCCAGCAGCAGGGGTGGCACCCAGTACTTC
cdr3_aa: CASSRGGTQYF